Detailed here is one TCR beta chain. This entry comes from a study of blood T cell repertoires in COVID-19. Sequencing was performed with immunoSEQ multiplex PCR; in TCRdb, only in-frame clones are kept and a portion is missing. The top ten clones hold over 7.5% of a sample with 45,000 to 65,000 clones, around 90% of them seen once. This TCR was recovered from a man aged 50 to 60 with active COVID-19. Sample: peripheral blood.

This chain's CDR3 is CASRTGQGIEQYF. The CDR3 DNA is TGCGCCAGCAGAACGGGACAGGGTATTGAGCAGTACTTC. The chain is built from TRBV5-1 and TRBJ2-7; 9 bases are a match to TRBD1. The length of the CDR3 is 13 residues. V lost 5 bases, J lost 7 bases, and 7 bases stayed unmatched. The germline CDR1 and CDR2 sequences are SGHRS and YFSETQ.